This T cell receptor beta chain came from a study of control samples from healthy donors and cancer patients. Only in-frame clones appear in the TCRdb table, and some are missing; sequencing was by immunoSEQ multiplex PCR. The sample has 400,000 to 450,000 clones; 75% to 95% are singletons. With 7 bases removed from V and 4 bases from J, the gap between germline ends came to 15 bases. The CDR3 extends over 14 amino acids. Looked up from germline, CDR1 is SGHRS and CDR2 is YFSETQ. This sequence originates from a man aged 40-55 years with head and neck cancer. The specimen sequenced was PBMCs. The J gene is TRBJ2-1, the V gene TRBV5-1; D perhaps matches TRBD2 (5 bases). The CDR3 region is CASGQDSQYNEQFF. CDR3 DNA sequence: TGCGCCAGCGGTCAGGACTCCCAATACAATGAGCAGTTCTTC. The full variable domain, with the rest looked up from reference TRBV5-1 and TRBJ2-1, is KAGVTQTPRYLIKTRGQQVTLSCSPISGHRSVSWYQQTPGQGLQFLFEYFSETQRNKGNFPGRFSGRQFSNSRSEMNVSTLELGDSALYLCASGQDSQYNEQFFGPGTRLTVL.